The T cell receptor (beta chain) described here comes from a study of CXCR3-negative and CXCR3-positive naive CD8 T cells. Germline V lookup: CDR1 LNHNV, CDR2 YYDKDF (reference sequence). The CDR3 consists of 14 residues. Findings and limits, study-wide: Naive cells used TRBV-TRBJ genes in much the same way whether CXCR3-negative or CXCR3-positive; memory cells did not. Diversity in memory CD8+ cells fell much lower than the comparably high levels seen in both naive subsets.

5' RACE with UMI labels generated the TRB cDNA libraries. TCRdb reworked the 5' RACE reads into one entry per CDR3 protein, no DNA. The record lists approximately 39,000 distinct CDR3 sequences, of which the ten most abundant hold about 15%. On this clonotype: What it binds is not known.

J is TRBJ2-2 and V is TRBV15; checking the TCRdb D call of TRBD2 is not possible without DNA. The sequence came from a human donor in good health. Some clones in this sample may be carry-over from other donors' samples. Sequencing was carried out using memory CD8+ T cells from blood. The CDR3 region is CATSRFSGPGELFF.